The 12 T cell receptor beta chains below come from one sample, sequenced in a study of shared clonotypes between healthy human individuals. The assay was immunoSEQ multiplex PCR, and TCRdb's table has in-frame clones only and misses some. The top ten hold 0.35% to 0.5% of the sample, which has a few million clones, approximately 95% seen once. Material: naive CD4+ T cells from PBMCs. Subset: CD45RA+ positively selected. The receptors come from a man younger than 30 in good health. Some clones in this sample may be carry-over from other donors' samples.

The genes are TRBV6-4 and TRBJ1-2, with TRBD1 matching 10 bases. CDR1 and CDR2 from the germline V gene are MRHNA and SNTAGT. J gave up 8 bases and V 0 bases, and 6 bases lay outside the gene matches. The CDR3 length is 15 residues. In nucleotides, the CDR3 is TGTGCCAGCAGTGACTCCGGGACAGGGGCCCGGGGCTACACCTTC. It codes for CASSDSGTGARGYTF.

The chain joins TRBV7-3 to TRBJ2-2; D unresolved. The CDR3 loop spans 13 amino acids. Looked up from germline, CDR1 is SGHTA and CDR2 is FQGTGA. Trimming cost V 5 bases and J 0 bases, with 4 bases left between them. CDR3 in amino acids: CASSPTNTGELFF. The CDR3 DNA reads TGTGCCAGCAGCCCGACGAACACCGGGGAGCTGTTTTTT.

The chain joins TRBV18 to TRBJ2-7, with D perhaps assigned TRBD1 or TRBD2 (5 bases each). The CDR3 runs to 14 residues. The ends were cut back, 3 bases at V and 2 bases at J, with 11 bases in the middle. CDR1 KGHSH and CDR2 LQKENI come from the germline V gene. Here the CDR3 DNA reads TGTGCCAGCTCACCTTTAGGGACCACCTACGAGCAGTACTTC. Residues: CASSPLGTTYEQYF.

V gene TRBV11-2 combines with J gene TRBJ2-1; 9 bases align to TRBD2. There are 16 residues in the CDR3. V gave up 5 bases and J gave up 7 bases; unmatched junction bases: 12. Germline V lookup: CDR1 SGHAT, CDR2 FQNNGV. The CDR3 DNA reads as TGTGCCAGCAGCCACGAAGGGATGCTAGCGGGGAATGAGCAGTTCTTC. It codes for CASSHEGMLAGNEQFF.

In this sample, this clone turned up once. The rearrangement joins TRBV27 to TRBJ1-2, with 9 bases aligning to TRBD1. J gave up 2 bases and V 7 bases, and 8 bases lay outside the gene matches. The CDR3 extends over 15 amino acids. Germline V lookup: CDR1 MNHEY, CDR2 SMNVEV (reference sequence). CDR3 sequence reads: CASTQGQGRNYGYTF. The CDR3 DNA reads as TGTGCCAGCACCCAGGGACAGGGCAGGAACTATGGCTACACCTTC.

V gene TRBV27 combines with J gene TRBJ1-2, with TRBD1 as a possible D gene (5 bases). This CDR3 is 15 amino acids long. V lost 0 bases, J lost 4 bases, and 12 bases lay in between. In germline, CDR1 is MNHEY, CDR2 SMNVEV (reference sequence). CDR3 DNA sequence: TGTGCCAGCAGTTTATCGAGAGAGCAGGGCTATGGCTACACCTTC. Translation: CASSLSREQGYGYTF.

The chain carries TRBV5-4 and TRBJ2-3, with 10 bases that match TRBD2. The length of the CDR3 is 15 residues. V lost 3 bases to trimming and J lost 14 bases; unmatched junction nucleotides: 15. The germline CDR1 and CDR2 sequences are SGHNT and YYREEE (reference sequence). CDR3 nucleotide sequence: TGTGCCAGCAGCTCCGACCTAGCGGGGGTCCAAAGAAGGTATTTT. Its protein product is CASSSDLAGVQRRYF.

V and J are TRBV29-1 and TRBJ2-4; D not resolved. V dropped 6 bases and J dropped 7 bases, with 10 bases sitting between them. This CDR3 has 11 amino acids. Germline assignment: CDR1 SQVTM and CDR2 ANQGSEA. Here the CDR3 reads CSVASPNIQYF. As DNA, the CDR3 is TGCAGCGTCGCCTCCCCCAACATTCAGTACTTC.

This chain uses TRBV28 with TRBJ1-1, with D perhaps matching TRBD1 (6 bases). V was pared by 11 bases and J by 4 bases, with 17 bases between. From germline, CDR1 is MDHEN and CDR2 SYDVKM. This CDR3 is built from 13 residues. CDR3 protein: CAVGTGRRTEAFF. The CDR3, as DNA: TGTGCCGTAGGAACAGGGCGACGCACTGAAGCTTTCTTT.

Notes on this clone: Different DNA sequences within this sample yield the same CDR3. J is TRBJ2-1 and V is TRBV5-1; the D is unclear. Between the trimmed V and J ends, which lost 1 base and 0 bases, there was a span of 8 bases. CDR1 is SGHRS, CDR2 YFSETQ, per germline. The CDR3 spans 15 residues. This chain's CDR3 is CASSLPQSSYNEQFF. For the CDR3, the DNA is TGCGCCAGCAGCTTGCCCCAGAGCTCCTACAATGAGCAGTTCTTC.

This chain connects TRBV11-2 to TRBJ2-1; 12 bases are a match to TRBD2. Germline V gene sequence: CDR1 SGHAT, CDR2 FQNNGV. This CDR3 contains 14 residues. Trimming cost V 5 bases and J 9 bases; bases outside gene matches: 5. In DNA form, the CDR3 reads TGTGCCAGCAGCCGACTAGCGGGAGTAACTGAGCAGTTCTTC. Encoded protein: CASSRLAGVTEQFF.

The J gene is TRBJ1-3, the V gene TRBV9; 10 positions match TRBD1. Trimming at V came to 2 bases and at J to 1 base, leaving 15 bases not matched to a gene. CDR3 length equals 20 residues. Per the germline V gene, CDR1 is SGDLS and CDR2 is YYNGEE. CDR3 sequence: CASSVLGDRGYLESGNTIYF. DNA of the CDR3: TGTGCCAGCAGCGTTTTGGGGGACAGGGGTTATTTGGAGTCTGGAAACACCATATATTTT.